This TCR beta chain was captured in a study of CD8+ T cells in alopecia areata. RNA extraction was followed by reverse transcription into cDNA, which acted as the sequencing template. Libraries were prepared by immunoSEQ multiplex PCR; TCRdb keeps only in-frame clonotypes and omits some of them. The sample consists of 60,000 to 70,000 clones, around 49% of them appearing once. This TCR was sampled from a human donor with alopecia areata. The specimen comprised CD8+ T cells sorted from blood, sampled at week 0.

This chain's CDR3 is CASNPSGSAYEQYF. Written as DNA, the CDR3 is TGTGCCAGCAACCCTAGCGGGAGCGCGTACGAGCAGTACTTC. This chain connects TRBV27 to TRBJ2-7, with 10 bases lining up with TRBD2. The CDR3 is made up of 14 amino acids. CDR1 and CDR2 from the germline V gene are MNHEY and SMNVEV (reference sequence). V lost 7 bases and J lost 4; bases outside the gene matches: 7.